In its sample, the clone carrying this T cell receptor (beta chain) was seen a few times. Its antigen is currently unknown. In each sample, at least 6 million PBMCs were isolated. A second PCR of 7 to 11 cycles used a sample-barcoded 5' primer and a J-beta primer mix. Researchers report that each sample yielded at least 3 million CDR3-containing paired-end reads. Each CDR3 protein is one row after TCRdb ran MiXCR on the 5' RACE reads. This table has over 600,000 distinct CDR3 sequences, around a fifth appearing once. This sample is part of a study of blood T cells in healthy people across ages. Germline V gives CDR1 DFQATT, CDR2 SNEGSKA (reference sequence). V dropped 5 bases and J dropped 3 bases, with 11 bases sitting between them. The CDR3 runs to 12 residues. Regarding the study as a whole: Long-lived donors carried more naive CD4+ cells and greater diversity than aged donors.

The chain carries TRBV20-1 and TRBJ2-7; D call uncertain. The material sequenced was blood. The origin of this receptor is a man aged 70 or older in good health. CDR3 DNA sequence: TGCAGTGCTGGACGTAGAGTCTACGAGCAGTACTTC. This encodes CSAGRRVYEQYF.